This T cell receptor (beta chain) stems from a study of blood T cell repertoires in COVID-19. Overall study context: Italy, Spain and the United States were the sources of the convalescent and acute COVID-19 samples.

Germline V gene data show CDR1 as LNHDA and CDR2 as SQIVND (reference sequence). Trimming cost V 5 bases and J 0 bases, with 12 bases left between them. The CDR3 is made up of 15 amino acids. Produced via immunoSEQ multiplex PCR; TCRdb's table is partial and in-frame only. The sample carries around 220,000 clones, 80% to 90% recorded once. The sequencing sample was made of peripheral blood. The chain is built from TRBV19 and TRBJ2-3, with D perhaps matching TRBD2 (5 bases). The sequence derives from an elderly woman with acute or convalescent COVID-19. CDR3: CASSPSGQSTDTQYF. The DNA for the CDR3 is TGTGCCAGTAGTCCCAGCGGCCAAAGCACAGATACGCAGTATTTT.